A selection of T cell receptor beta chains follows, all from one sample in a study of T-cell memory formation after mild COVID-19. TCRdb called the 5' RACE reads again in MiXCR, with one record for every CDR3 protein. Here the sample spans approximately 50,000 distinct CDR3 sequences, 9% to 15% being singletons. Sequenced input: PBMCs or a T cell subset sorted from them (not recorded which). The receptors originated from a man aged 18 to 30 who had mild COVID-19 (a few samples of this study predate the infection). Cell type and time point are not known. Each CDR3 is given with its conserved first and last residue. D genes are given only for firm matches. The size field is filled for only some rows; it gives once, few, many or a size class.

CASSQAYNGNTIYF | TGTGCCAGCAGCCAAGCATATAACGGAAACACCATATATTTT | - | TRBJ1-3 | TRBV3-1 | -
CSAWTGTTSTDTQYF | TGCAGTGCGTGGACAGGAACCACTAGCACAGATACGCAGTATTTT | few | TRBJ2-3 | TRBV20-1 | TRBD1
CASSLGAGKTQYF | TGTGCCAGCAGCTTGGGGGCCGGGAAGACCCAGTACTTC | - | TRBJ2-5 | TRBV5-6 | -
CASSSSAGTLSYEQYF | TGCGCCAGCAGCTCCTCGGCCGGGACACTCTCCTACGAGCAGTACTTC | many | TRBJ2-7 | TRBV5-1 | -
CASSPIAGSYNEQFF | TGTGCCAGCAGCCCGATAGCAGGCTCCTACAATGAGCAGTTCTTC | many | TRBJ2-1 | TRBV7-3 | -
CASSFRGDQETQYF | TGTGCCAGCAGCTTCCGGGGAGACCAAGAGACCCAGTACTTC | - | TRBJ2-5 | TRBV7-9 | -
CASSYFSPSGADTQYF | TGTGCCAGCAGTTACTTTAGTCCTTCTGGGGCGGATACGCAGTATTTT | - | TRBJ2-3 | TRBV6-6 | -
CASSQDRQGAYEQYF | TGCGCCAGCAGCCAAGATCGGCAGGGTGCCTACGAGCAGTACTTC | - | TRBJ2-7 | TRBV4-3 | -
CASSHYLRDRESGYTF | TGCGCCAGCAGCCATTACCTCCGGGACAGGGAAAGTGGCTACACCTTC | many | TRBJ1-2 | TRBV4-1 | TRBD1
CASSLGLAGRNGELFF | TGCGCCAGCAGCCTCGGACTAGCGGGGAGAAACGGGGAGCTGTTTTTT | few | TRBJ2-2 | TRBV4-3 | TRBD2
CASSWQGAVGPLFF | TGCGCCAGCAGCTGGCAGGGGGCGGTCGGCCCGTTGTTTTTT | many | TRBJ2-2 | TRBV5-1 | TRBD1
CASTPQSASGANVLTF | TGTGCCAGCACCCCGCAGTCGGCCTCTGGGGCCAACGTCCTGACTTTC | many | TRBJ2-6 | TRBV7-2 | -
CASSLVQGKNEQFF | TGCGCCAGCAGCTTGGTACAGGGTAAAAATGAGCAGTTCTTC | many | TRBJ2-1 | TRBV5-1 | -
CATSRDHGLAGNYGYTF | TGTGCCACCAGCAGAGATCACGGTTTGGCAGGGAACTATGGCTACACCTTC | few | TRBJ1-2 | TRBV15 | -
CSASDHYEQYF | TGCAGTGCTAGTGACCACTACGAGCAGTACTTC | few | TRBJ2-7 | TRBV20-1 | -
CASSVGASGSQETQYF | TGTGCCAGCAGCGTAGGCGCTAGCGGGTCACAAGAGACCCAGTACTTC | - | TRBJ2-5 | TRBV9 | TRBD2
CASSSDYGFGGGKYSPLHF | TGCGCCAGCAGCTCCGATTATGGCTTCGGCGGGGGGAAGTATTCACCCCTCCACTTT | - | TRBJ1-6 | TRBV5-1 | -
CASSLGGGLGEQYF | TGCGCCAGCAGCTTGGGAGGGGGCCTGGGTGAGCAGTACTTC | few | TRBJ2-7 | TRBV5-1 | TRBD1
CASSLEELRGANVLTF | TGTGCCAGCAGCTTGGAAGAGCTGAGGGGGGCCAACGTCCTGACTTTC | - | TRBJ2-6 | TRBV5-6 | -
CASSIRSQGIGTDTQYF | TGCGCCAGCAGCATCAGAAGTCAGGGTATAGGCACAGATACGCAGTATTTT | few | TRBJ2-3 | TRBV4-1 | -
CASSIPPGGQFF | TGTGCCAGTAGTATACCCCCAGGAGGGCAGTTCTTC | - | TRBJ2-1 | TRBV19 | -
CSAPDRETTDTQYF | TGCAGTGCTCCCGACAGAGAAACCACAGATACGCAGTATTTT | - | TRBJ2-3 | TRBV20-1 | -
CASSLGRISAANEKLFF | TGCGCCAGCAGCCTGGGCCGAATATCCGCGGCTAATGAAAAACTGTTTTTT | few | TRBJ1-4 | TRBV5-1 | -
CASSHPQWETYGYTF | TGTGCCAGCAGTCACCCCCAGTGGGAAACCTATGGCTACACCTTC | - | TRBJ1-2 | TRBV6-2/TRBV6-3 | -
CASSSREIGTDTQYF | TGTGCCAGCAGCTCCAGGGAGATTGGCACAGATACGCAGTATTTT | few | TRBJ2-3 | TRBV5-6 | -
CATSEASGWFF | TGTGCCACCAGTGAAGCGTCAGGGTGGTTCTTC | - | TRBJ2-1 | TRBV24-1 | -
CASSFIAGGETQYF | TGTGCCAGCAGCTTTATAGCGGGGGGAGAGACCCAGTACTTC | many | TRBJ2-5 | TRBV5-6 | TRBD2
CATSEYNEQFF | TGTGCCACCAGTGAATACAATGAGCAGTTCTTC | many | TRBJ2-1 | TRBV24-1 | -
CASSAAGSNEQFF | TGCGCCAGCAGCGCAGCGGGGAGCAATGAGCAGTTCTTC | - | TRBJ2-1 | TRBV4-1 | TRBD2
CASSQTPSVLGNEQFF | TGTGCCAGCAGCCAGACCCCTAGCGTACTTGGGAATGAGCAGTTCTTC | many | TRBJ2-1 | TRBV3-1 | -
CASSYSPVHEKLFF | TGTGCCAGCAGTTACTCTCCCGTCCATGAAAAACTGTTTTTT | few | TRBJ1-4 | TRBV6-7 | -